Listed here is a single TCR beta chain. As yet, its antigen is unknown. The record originates from a study of blood T cells in healthy people across ages. Notes on the study in general: The long-lived group displayed more naive CD4+ cells, plus higher diversity, than the aged donors did.

The germline CDR1 and CDR2 sequences are LGHNA and YNFKEQ. The trim removed 4 bases at V and 1 base at J, leaving 4 bases unmatched. The CDR3 is made up of 15 amino acids. Combining a sample-barcoded 5' primer with a J-beta primer mix, a second PCR ran for 7 to 11 cycles. TCRdb processed the 5' RACE reads anew with MiXCR; each CDR3 protein has one entry. The table shows 500,000 to 550,000 distinct CDR3 sequences, with less than 25% occurring only once. This same sample was also part of a study on T cells of mothers and their children. That paper adds: Whether related or unrelated, pairs show similar shaping of TCR recombination output by thymic selection.

The sequencing input was blood. The sequence derives from a boy aged 5-17 years in good health. The rearrangement joins TRBV4-2 to TRBJ2-1, with 7 bases aligning to TRBD2. The CDR3 DNA reads TGTGCCAGCAGCCTGGAGCGGGAATCCTACAATGAGCAGTTCTTC. This sequence encodes CASSLERESYNEQFF.